Sequencing of this T cell receptor beta chain was carried out in a study of blood T cell repertoires in COVID-19. The table came from immunoSEQ multiplex PCR; TCRdb's copy has only in-frame clones and leaves some out. This table has roughly 400,000 clones, roughly nine tenths appearing once. V was cut by 4 bases and J by 3 bases, with 9 bases left in between. The CDR3 has 13 residues. The chain is built from TRBV12-3 or TRBV12-4 and TRBJ1-2; D might be TRBD1 (6 bases). Sequenced sample: PBMCs or T cells enriched from blood (not recorded which). The source is a woman aged 30 to 39 who had recovered from COVID-19. CDR3 nucleotides: TGTGCCAGCAGTTCCAGGGGAGACTATGGCTACACCTTC. Translated, it gives CASSSRGDYGYTF.